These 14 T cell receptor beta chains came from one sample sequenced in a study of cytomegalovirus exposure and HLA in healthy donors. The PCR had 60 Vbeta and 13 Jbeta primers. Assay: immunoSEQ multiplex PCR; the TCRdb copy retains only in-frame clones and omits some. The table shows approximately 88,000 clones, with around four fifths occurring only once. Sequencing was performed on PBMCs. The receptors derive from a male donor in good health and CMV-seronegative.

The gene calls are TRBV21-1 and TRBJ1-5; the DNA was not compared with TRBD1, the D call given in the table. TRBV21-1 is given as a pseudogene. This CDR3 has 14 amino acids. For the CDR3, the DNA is TGTGCCATACTCTTCAGGGGAGACGGTCAGCCCCAGCATTTT. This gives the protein CAILFRGDGQPQHF.

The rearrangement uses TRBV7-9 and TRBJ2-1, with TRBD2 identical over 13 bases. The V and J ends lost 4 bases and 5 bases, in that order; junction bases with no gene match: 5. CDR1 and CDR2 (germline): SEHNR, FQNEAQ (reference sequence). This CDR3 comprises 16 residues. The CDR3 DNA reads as TGTGCCAGCAGCTCACCGGGACTAGCGGGACACAATGAGCAGTTCTTC. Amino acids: CASSSPGLAGHNEQFF.

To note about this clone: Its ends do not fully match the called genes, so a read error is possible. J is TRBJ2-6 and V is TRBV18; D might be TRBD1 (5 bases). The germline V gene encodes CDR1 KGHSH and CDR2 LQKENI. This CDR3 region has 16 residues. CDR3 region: CASSPFKHSGANGLTF. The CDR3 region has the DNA TGTGCCAGCTCACCATTTAAGCACTCTGGGGCCAACGGCCTGACTTTC.

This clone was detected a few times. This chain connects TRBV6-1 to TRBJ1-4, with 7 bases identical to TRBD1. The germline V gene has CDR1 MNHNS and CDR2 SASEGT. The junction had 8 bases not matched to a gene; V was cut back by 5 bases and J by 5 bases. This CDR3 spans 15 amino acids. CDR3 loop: CASSQDRDYNEKLFF. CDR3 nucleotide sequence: TGTGCCAGCAGTCAAGACAGGGACTACAATGAAAAACTGTTTTTT.

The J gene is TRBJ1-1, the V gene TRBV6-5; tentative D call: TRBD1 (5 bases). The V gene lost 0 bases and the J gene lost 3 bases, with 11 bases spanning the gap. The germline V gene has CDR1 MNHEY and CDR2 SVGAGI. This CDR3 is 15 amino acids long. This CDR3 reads CASSYSRQIYTEAFF. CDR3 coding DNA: TGTGCCAGCAGTTACTCGAGACAGATTTACACTGAAGCTTTCTTT.

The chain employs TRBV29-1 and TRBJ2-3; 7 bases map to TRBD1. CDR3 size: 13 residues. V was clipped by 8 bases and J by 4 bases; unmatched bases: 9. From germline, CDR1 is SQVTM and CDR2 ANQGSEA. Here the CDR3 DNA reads TGCAGCCCAAGCCTACAGGGGTCAGATACGCAGTATTTT. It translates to CSPSLQGSDTQYF.

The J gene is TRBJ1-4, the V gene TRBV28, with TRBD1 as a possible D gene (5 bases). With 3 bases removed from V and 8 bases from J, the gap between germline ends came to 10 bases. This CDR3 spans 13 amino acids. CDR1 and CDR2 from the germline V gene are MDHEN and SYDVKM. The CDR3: CASSFPTEEKLFF. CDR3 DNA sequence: TGTGCCAGCAGTTTCCCGACAGAGGAAAAACTGTTTTTT.

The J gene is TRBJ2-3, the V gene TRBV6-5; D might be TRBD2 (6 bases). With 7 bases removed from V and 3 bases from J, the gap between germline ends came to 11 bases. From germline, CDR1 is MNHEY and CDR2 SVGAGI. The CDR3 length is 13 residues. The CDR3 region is CASKGLVTDTQYF. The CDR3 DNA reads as TGTGCCAGCAAGGGACTCGTGACAGATACGCAGTATTTT.

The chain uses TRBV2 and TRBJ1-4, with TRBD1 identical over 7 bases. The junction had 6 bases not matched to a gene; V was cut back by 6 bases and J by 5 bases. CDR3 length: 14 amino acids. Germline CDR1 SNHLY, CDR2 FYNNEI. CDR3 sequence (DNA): TGTGCCAGCAGATGGGACAGCACCAATGAAAAACTGTTTTTT. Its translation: CASRWDSTNEKLFF.

CDR3 sequence (DNA): TGCGCCAGCAGCCAGGCAATAGGGGGGGCGGGTGGCTACACCTTC. Translating it yields CASSQAIGGAGGYTF. This sequence joins TRBV4-1 and TRBJ1-2; D may be TRBD1 (6 bases). This CDR3 comprises 15 residues. In germline, CDR1 is MGHRA, CDR2 YSYEKL. Trimming left V 3 bases short and J 7 bases short, with 18 bases between.

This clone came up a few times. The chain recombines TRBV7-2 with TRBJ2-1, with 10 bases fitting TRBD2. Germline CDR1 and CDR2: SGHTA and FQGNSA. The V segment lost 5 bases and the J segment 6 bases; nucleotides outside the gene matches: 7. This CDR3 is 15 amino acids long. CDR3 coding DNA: TGTGCCAGCAGCCAGCGGGGGGGCCGTTTCAATGAGCAGTTCTTC. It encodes CASSQRGGRFNEQFF.

This chain's CDR3 is CASSMPPGDRNTEAFF. Written as DNA, the CDR3 is TGTGCCAGTAGTATGCCCCCAGGGGACAGGAACACTGAAGCTTTCTTT. The chain couples TRBV19 to TRBJ1-1; 7 nucleotides match TRBD1. J lost 1 base, V lost 3 bases, and 8 bases had no gene match. This CDR3 is 16 amino acids long. Germline V gene lookup returns CDR1 LNHDA and CDR2 SQIVND (reference sequence). Supplemented by reference TRBV19 and TRBJ1-1, the full variable domain reads DGGITQSPKYLFRKEGQNVTLSCEQNLNHDAMYWYRQDPGQGLRLIYYSQIVNDFQKGDIAEGYSVSREKKESFPLTVTSAQKNPTAFYLCASSMPPGDRNTEAFFGQGTRLTVV.

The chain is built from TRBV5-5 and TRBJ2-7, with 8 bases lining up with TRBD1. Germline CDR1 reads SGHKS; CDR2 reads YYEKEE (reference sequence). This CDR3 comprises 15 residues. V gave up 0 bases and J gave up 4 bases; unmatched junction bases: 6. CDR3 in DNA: TGTGCCAGCAGCTTGGCCGGACAGGGCAAGTACGAGCAGTACTTC. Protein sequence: CASSLAGQGKYEQYF.

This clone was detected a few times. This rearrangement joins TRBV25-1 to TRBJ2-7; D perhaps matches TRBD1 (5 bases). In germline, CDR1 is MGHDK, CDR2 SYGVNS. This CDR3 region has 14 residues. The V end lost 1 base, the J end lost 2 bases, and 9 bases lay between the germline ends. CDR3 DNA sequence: TGTGCCAGCAGTGAATTAGACAGCGCCTACGAGCAGTACTTC. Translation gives CASSELDSAYEQYF.